Each of the 32 T cell receptor beta chains below was sequenced from the same sample in a study of T cell responses to AZD1222 COVID-19 vaccine. Repertoires were generated with immunoSEQ multiplex PCR, while TCRdb's copy carries only in-frame clones and drops some. The sample holds about 73,000 clones, approximately 88% seen once. The sequenced sample was peripheral blood, obtained on day 0 of AZD1222 vaccination. The source of these receptors is an adult in good health.

The chain recombines TRBV28 with TRBJ1-5; 8 nucleotides agree with TRBD1. The CDR3 totals 15 residues. CDR1 is MDHEN and CDR2 is SYDVKM in the germline V gene. The ends lost 6 bases at V and 1 base at J; junction bases unmatched: 5. This CDR3 is CASRGTGFSNQPQHF. The CDR3 nucleotides are TGTGCCAGCAGGGGGACAGGATTCAGCAATCAGCCCCAGCATTTT.

The J gene is TRBJ1-5, the V gene TRBV28, with 9 nucleotides matching TRBD1. V lost 6 bases and J lost 4; bases outside the gene matches: 10. The V gene's germline CDR1 is MDHEN and CDR2 SYDVKM. The CDR3 runs 16 residues. The chain's CDR3 is CASSSTGTGRNQPQHF. CDR3 bases: TGTGCCAGCAGCTCTACCGGGACAGGGCGGAATCAGCCCCAGCATTTT.

The chain uses TRBV14 and TRBJ2-1; 9 bases line up with TRBD1. In germline, CDR1 is SGHDN, CDR2 FVKESK. The ends lost 1 base at V and 9 bases at J; junction bases unmatched: 19. The CDR3 has 19 amino acids. The CDR3, as DNA: TGTGCCAGCAGCCAAGGCCGGGGCGGGACAGGGTGGCCCTCTGTTGAGCAGTTCTTC. The encoded protein is CASSQGRGGTGWPSVEQFF.

The chain recombines TRBV30 with TRBJ1-1; 9 nucleotides match TRBD1. Germline loops: CDR1 GTSNPN, CDR2 SVGIG (reference sequence). The CDR3 totals 15 residues. V shed 3 bases and J 5 bases; nucleotides not matched to a gene: 10. The CDR3 is CAWRSGDRARTEAFF. CDR3 DNA: TGTGCCTGGAGATCCGGGGACAGGGCGAGAACTGAAGCTTTCTTT.

The V call is TRBV7-9, the J call TRBJ2-5; the D is unclear. Germline V gives CDR1 SEHNR, CDR2 FQNEAQ (reference sequence). The germline V and J ends were trimmed by 1 base and 5 bases, with 11 bases remaining between them. The CDR3 extends over 14 amino acids. CDR3 region: CASSLVETRETQYF. The CDR3 DNA sequence: TGTGCCAGCAGCTTAGTTGAAACCCGGGAGACCCAGTACTTC.

This sequence joins TRBV7-2 and TRBJ2-5; D is perhaps TRBD1 (5 bases). Germline CDR1 and CDR2: SGHTA and FQGNSA. V was cut by 1 base and J by 2 bases, with 8 bases left in between. The CDR3 extends over 14 amino acids. The CDR3 spells CASSLEGLQETQYF. Written as DNA, the CDR3 is TGTGCCAGCAGCTTAGAGGGGTTGCAAGAGACCCAGTACTTC.

The V call is TRBV25-1, the J call TRBJ2-2; weak D call: TRBD1 (5 bases). Deletions cut 0 bases from V and 3 bases from J, with 5 bases between. The germline V gene encodes CDR1 MGHDK and CDR2 SYGVNS. This CDR3 spans 14 amino acids. This chain's CDR3 is CASSEYRDTGELFF. CDR3 sequence (DNA): TGTGCCAGCAGTGAATACAGGGACACCGGGGAGCTGTTTTTT.

This sequence joins TRBV9 and TRBJ1-4; tentative D call: TRBD1 (6 bases). The CDR3 has 15 amino acids. The V and J ends lost 3 bases and 3 bases respectively, with 12 bases between them. Germline values: CDR1 SGDLS, CDR2 YYNGEE. CDR3 loop: CASSAEGGSNEKLFF. The CDR3 DNA reads TGTGCCAGCAGCGCGGAGGGGGGTTCTAATGAAAAACTGTTTTTT.

CDR3 sequence: CASRPDRAVNSPLHF. CDR3 in DNA: TGTGCCAGTAGGCCGGACAGGGCCGTGAATTCACCCCTCCACTTT. The chain is built from TRBV19 and TRBJ1-6; 8 nucleotides line up with TRBD1. The V and J ends lost 6 bases and 7 bases, in that order; junction bases with no gene match: 8. This CDR3 comprises 15 residues. The germline gives CDR1 LNHDA, CDR2 SQIVND (reference sequence).

V usage is TRBV5-1 and J usage is TRBJ1-1; perhaps TRBD1 as D (5 bases). In germline, CDR1 is SGHRS, CDR2 YFSETQ. CDR3 size: 12 residues. V lost 0 bases and J lost 9, with 9 bases in between. The CDR3 reads CASSLGGDQAFF. CDR3 DNA: TGCGCCAGCAGCTTGGGTGGGGACCAAGCTTTCTTT.

The chain links TRBV19 to TRBJ1-5, with 8 bases lining up with TRBD1. The CDR3 consists of 14 residues. V lost 6 bases to trimming and J lost 2 bases; unmatched junction nucleotides: 3. CDR1 and CDR2 (germline): LNHDA, SQIVND (reference sequence). The CDR3 is CASRLTGGNQPQHF. In nucleotides, the CDR3 is TGTGCCAGTAGATTGACAGGGGGCAATCAGCCCCAGCATTTT.

The V and J genes are TRBV27 and TRBJ1-2, with D tentatively TRBD1 (5 bases). V dropped 6 bases and J dropped 1 base, with 18 bases sitting between them. The CDR3 runs to 16 residues. The germline V gene encodes CDR1 MNHEY and CDR2 SMNVEV (reference sequence). This CDR3 reads CASSPGLSWGNYGYTF. CDR3 nucleotide sequence: TGTGCCAGCAGCCCGGGGCTTTCGTGGGGTAACTATGGCTACACCTTC.

The V and J genes are TRBV7-3 and TRBJ1-6; TRBD1 might be the D (5 bases). The CDR3 consists of 14 residues. V lost 2 bases and J lost 5, with 7 bases in between. The germline CDR1 and CDR2 sequences are SGHTA and FQGTGA. This CDR3 is CASSLGGNNSPLHF. The DNA of the CDR3 is TGTGCCAGCAGCTTAGGGGGGAATAATTCACCCCTCCACTTT.

This chain connects TRBV7-3 to TRBJ2-3; maybe TRBD2 (5 bases). CDR3 length: 14 residues. Germline loops: CDR1 SGHTA, CDR2 FQGTGA. V was pared by 4 bases and J by 2 bases, with 10 bases between. DNA of the CDR3: TGTGCCAGCAGCTCCGGGGTGCCCACAGATACGCAGTATTTT. Translation: CASSSGVPTDTQYF.

The chain employs TRBV12-3 or TRBV12-4 and TRBJ2-1, with D unclear. The V and J ends lost 0 bases and 7 bases respectively, with 4 bases between them. The CDR3 runs 12 residues. This CDR3 is CASSLALNEQFF. DNA for the CDR3: TGTGCCAGCAGTTTAGCGCTTAATGAGCAGTTCTTC.

This chain joins TRBV5-3 and TRBJ1-2, with TRBD1 matching over 8 bases. TRBV5-3 counts as an open reading frame of uncertain function. Trimming took 4 bases from V and 3 from J; bases not matched to a gene: 5. This CDR3 is 14 amino acids long. CDR3 sequence reads: CARSPPGGDYGYTF. CDR3 nucleotides: TGTGCCAGAAGCCCACCAGGGGGCGACTATGGCTACACCTTC.

The chain recombines TRBV3-1 (or the pseudogene TRBV3-2) with TRBJ2-5; 11 positions match TRBD2. V lost 6 bases, J lost 1 base, and 4 bases stayed unmatched. In germline, CDR1 is LGHDT, CDR2 YNNKEL (reference sequence). The CDR3 consists of 15 residues. CDR3 sequence: CASRVAGGGQETQYF. CDR3 DNA sequence: TGTGCCAGCAGAGTAGCGGGAGGGGGCCAAGAGACCCAGTACTTC.

This chain connects TRBV2 to TRBJ2-6, with D maybe TRBD2 (5 bases). Trimming stripped 8 bases from V and 0 bases from J, with 11 bases between. The CDR3 runs 15 residues. The germline V gene has CDR1 SNHLY and CDR2 FYNNEI. As DNA, the CDR3 is TGTGCCAGCGTATCGGGGAGCTCTGGGGCCAACGTCCTGACTTTC. Translation: CASVSGSSGANVLTF.

The chain carries TRBV15 and TRBJ2-7; 11 nucleotides align to TRBD2. Trimming took 0 bases from V and 6 from J; bases not matched to a gene: 1. The CDR3 covers 14 residues. Germline CDR1 and CDR2: LNHNV and YYDKDF (reference sequence). The CDR3 region is CATSRDSGGGEQYF. Here the CDR3 DNA reads TGTGCCACCAGCAGAGATAGCGGGGGGGGCGAGCAGTACTTC.

The J gene is TRBJ2-2, the V gene TRBV2; 9 bases align to TRBD1. The CDR3 totals 15 residues. V dropped 6 bases and J dropped 6; count of bases not matched to a gene: 8. CDR1 and CDR2 from the germline V gene are SNHLY and FYNNEI. CDR3 loop: CASRNRDRASGELFF. The CDR3 DNA follows: TGTGCCAGCAGGAACCGGGACAGGGCATCCGGGGAGCTGTTTTTT.

The chain is built from TRBV2 and TRBJ2-7; D tentatively fits TRBD1 or TRBD2 (5 bases each). The germline V and J ends were trimmed by 4 bases and 0 bases, with 13 bases remaining between them. Germline values: CDR1 SNHLY, CDR2 FYNNEI. This CDR3 is built from 15 residues. CDR3 residues: CASSAGASLSYEQYF. CDR3 in DNA: TGTGCCAGCAGTGCCGGGGCATCGCTCTCCTACGAGCAGTACTTC. The full variable domain, rest sourced from reference TRBV2 and TRBJ2-7, is EPEVTQTPSHQVTQMGQEVILRCVPISNHLYFYWYRQILGQKVEFLVSFYNNEISEKSEIFDDQFSVERPDGSNFTLKIRSTKLEDSAMYFCASSAGASLSYEQYFGPGTRLTVT.

The chain couples TRBV5-1 to TRBJ2-7, with D unresolved. The V and J ends lost 0 bases and 3 bases respectively, with 10 bases between them. The CDR3 is made up of 14 amino acids. In germline, CDR1 is SGHRS, CDR2 YFSETQ. The CDR3 region is CASSLVGDFYEQYF. CDR3 bases: TGCGCCAGCAGCTTGGTGGGTGACTTCTACGAGCAGTACTTC.

The chain's CDR3 is CASYRDWNEQFF. The CDR3 DNA reads as TGTGCCAGCTACAGGGACTGGAATGAGCAGTTCTTC. The rearrangement joins TRBV27 to TRBJ2-1; tentatively, D is TRBD1 or TRBD2 (6 bases each). V gave up 8 bases and J gave up 7 bases, with 12 bases separating them. CDR3 length: 12 residues. The germline V gene has CDR1 MNHEY and CDR2 SMNVEV (reference sequence).

This clone was counted only a few times. The sample holds other DNA sequences that translate to the same CDR3. V and J are TRBV30 and TRBJ2-7; TRBD2 matches at 7 bases. The ends lost 7 bases at V and 4 bases at J; junction bases unmatched: 7. CDR3 length: 12 residues. The germline gives CDR1 GTSNPN, CDR2 SVGIG (reference sequence). CDR3 DNA sequence: TGTGCCTCCCACCCCGGGGGGTACGAGCAGTACTTC. Its protein is CASHPGGYEQYF. Complete variable domain (other parts from reference TRBV30 and TRBJ2-7): SQTIHQWPATLVQPVGSPLSLECTVEGTSNPNLYWYRQAAGRGLQLLFYSVGIGQISSEVPQNLSASRPQDRQFILSSKKLLLSDSGFYLCASHPGGYEQYFGPGTRLTVT.

This chain uses TRBV7-9 with TRBJ2-2; 9 nucleotides match TRBD2. The CDR3 is 15 amino acids. The germline gives CDR1 SEHNR, CDR2 FQNEAQ (reference sequence). V lost 5 bases to trimming and J lost 3 bases; unmatched junction nucleotides: 4. CDR3 nucleotides: TGTGCCAGCAGCCTTAGCGGGGGATACACCGGGGAGCTGTTTTTT. Protein: CASSLSGGYTGELFF.

This clone was seen once. The CDR3 reads CASGGQGAPDEQFF. CDR3 bases: TGCGCCAGCGGTGGACAGGGGGCGCCCGATGAGCAGTTCTTC. The J gene is TRBJ2-1, the V gene TRBV5-1, with 11 bases that match TRBD1. There are 14 residues in the CDR3. CDR1 and CDR2 from the germline V gene are SGHRS and YFSETQ. V shed 7 bases and J 8 bases; nucleotides not matched to a gene: 8.

The chain links TRBV7-9 to TRBJ2-1; 10 nucleotides match TRBD2. The germline CDR1 and CDR2 sequences are SEHNR and FQNEAQ (reference sequence). V was clipped by 10 bases and J by 7 bases; unmatched bases: 7. The CDR3 has 13 residues. CDR3 sequence (DNA): TGTGCCACCGAAGCGGGAGGGATGAATGAGCAGTTCTTC. Its translation: CATEAGGMNEQFF.

The chain uses TRBV2 and TRBJ1-2, with TRBD1 matching over 8 bases. V was pared by 7 bases and J by 4 bases, with 5 bases of the junction left unmatched. The CDR3 runs 13 residues. Germline-derived CDR1 and CDR2 are SNHLY and FYNNEI. The CDR3, as DNA: TGTGCCAGCATTCGACAGGGGAGCTATGGCTACACCTTC. It is translated as CASIRQGSYGYTF.

This chain links TRBV18 with TRBJ1-5, with 7 bases aligning to TRBD1. The CDR3 contains 13 residues. The V gene end was trimmed by 3 bases and the J gene end by 6 bases; junction bases not matched to a gene: 2. The V gene's germline CDR1 is KGHSH and CDR2 LQKENI. The CDR3 loop is CASSPDRSQPQHF. The CDR3 region has the DNA TGTGCCAGCTCACCGGACAGGAGTCAGCCCCAGCATTTT.

The rearrangement joins TRBV6-5 to TRBJ1-3; 8 nucleotides match TRBD1. Germline lookup yields CDR1 MNHEY and CDR2 SVGAGI. CDR3 length equals 12 residues. Trimming removed 7 bases from V and 9 bases from J; junction bases left unmatched: 5. The CDR3 reads CASTTQGGTIYF. The CDR3 DNA sequence: TGTGCCAGCACCACACAGGGGGGCACCATATATTTT.

The CDR3 DNA follows: TGTGCCAGCAGCGAAAGCAGAAGCACAGATACGCAGTATTTT. It translates to CASSESRSTDTQYF. The chain employs TRBV2 and TRBJ2-3, with unresolved D. V was trimmed by 6 bases and J by 0 bases, leaving 10 bases between them. Germline CDR1 reads SNHLY; CDR2 reads FYNNEI. The CDR3 contains 14 residues.

This rearrangement joins TRBV2 to TRBJ2-1; 10 bases map to TRBD1. Unmatched junction bases numbered 8, after V lost 4 bases and J lost 8 bases. Germline V gene lookup returns CDR1 SNHLY and CDR2 FYNNEI. This CDR3 region has 15 residues. The CDR3 reads CASSGGTGANDEQFF. The CDR3 coding sequence is TGTGCCAGCAGTGGTGGGACAGGGGCCAACGATGAGCAGTTCTTC.